One sample yielded the 19 T cell receptor beta chains listed below, sequenced in a study of blood T cell repertoires in COVID-19. Clones were sequenced by immunoSEQ multiplex PCR, and TCRdb holds only the in-frame ones, with some missing. This table holds about 350,000 clones, over 80% found once. The sample was peripheral blood. These receptors all come from a man aged 30 to 39 with COVID-19, enrolled during active disease.

This clone was counted a single time. The gene calls are TRBV18 and TRBJ2-5; D is unclear. V lost 3 bases and J 1 base, leaving 9 bases between the germline ends. The length of the CDR3 is 14 residues. Germline CDR1 reads KGHSH; CDR2 reads LQKENI. The CDR3 here is CASSPSLGQETQYF. In DNA form, the CDR3 reads TGTGCCAGCTCACCGAGCCTTGGCCAAGAGACCCAGTACTTC.

The V call is TRBV4-3, the J call TRBJ1-3; tentatively, D is TRBD1 (5 bases). This CDR3 region has 15 residues. The germline V gene has CDR1 LGHNA and CDR2 YSLEER. Deletions cut 4 bases from V and 0 bases from J, with 10 bases between. The CDR3 is CASSPGALSGNTIYF. In nucleotides, the CDR3 is TGCGCCAGCAGCCCTGGGGCACTCTCTGGAAACACCATATATTTT.

This chain links TRBV5-5 with TRBJ2-5; 9 positions agree with TRBD1. CDR1 and CDR2 from the germline V gene are SGHKS and YYEKEE (reference sequence). J gave up 3 bases and V 2 bases, and 5 bases lay outside the gene matches. The CDR3 is 15 amino acids. CDR3 DNA: TGTGCCAGCAGCTTCTGGGGACAGGGAAAAGAGACCCAGTACTTC. Protein sequence: CASSFWGQGKETQYF.

This clone came up once. The chain joins TRBV5-6 to TRBJ2-3; 14 bases agree with TRBD2. The V and J ends lost 4 bases and 5 bases, in that order; junction bases with no gene match: 9. Germline V gene data show CDR1 as SGHDT and CDR2 as YYEEEE. The CDR3 sequence is 17 residues long. The CDR3 nucleotides read TGTGCCAGCAGCATCGGACTAGCGGGGGGCCGAAGAGATACGCAGTATTTT. Translating it yields CASSIGLAGGRRDTQYF.

The rearrangement uses TRBV18 and TRBJ2-7; 8 bases are a match to TRBD1. Germline CDR1 KGHSH, CDR2 LQKENI. V lost 6 bases to trimming and J lost 2 bases; unmatched junction nucleotides: 12. The CDR3 consists of 16 residues. CDR3 protein: CASSLRLGDRPYEQYF. The CDR3 region has the DNA TGTGCCAGCTCGCTCCGGTTGGGGGACAGGCCCTACGAGCAGTACTTC.

This chain joins TRBV5-1 and TRBJ2-1; 13 bases are a match to TRBD2. Germline V gives CDR1 SGHRS, CDR2 YFSETQ. This CDR3 has 15 amino acids. After removal of 4 bases from V and 10 bases from J, the junction contained 8 bases not matched to a gene. Here the CDR3 reads CASSMGLAGLGEQFF. CDR3 sequence (DNA): TGCGCCAGCAGCATGGGACTAGCGGGGCTAGGGGAGCAGTTCTTC.

The V call is TRBV4-3, the J call TRBJ1-4; 8 bases are shared with TRBD1. Germline values: CDR1 LGHNA, CDR2 YSLEER. The trim removed 0 bases at V and 2 bases at J, leaving 2 bases unmatched. The CDR3 runs 16 residues. In DNA, the CDR3 is TGCGCCAGCAGCCAAGACGGGACAGGTACTAATGAAAAACTGTTTTTT. Its protein is CASSQDGTGTNEKLFF.

This sequence joins TRBV15 and TRBJ2-7; weak D call: TRBD2 (7 bases). The CDR3 is made up of 16 amino acids. The germline V gene has CDR1 LNHNV and CDR2 YYDKDF (reference sequence). With 0 bases removed from V and 6 bases from J, the gap between germline ends came to 18 bases. The CDR3, as DNA: TGTGCCACCAGCAGAGATTACGGCCAGGGAGGGGGCGAGCAGTACTTC. As protein: CATSRDYGQGGGEQYF.

This clone occurred once. The chain has TRBV7-7 and TRBJ2-7; D is perhaps TRBD2 (6 bases). Germline CDR1 is SSHAT and CDR2 is FNYEAQ (reference sequence). Trimming removed 1 base from V and 7 bases from J, with 11 bases in between. The CDR3 consists of 13 residues. The CDR3 sequence: CASSLGEGGEQYF. The CDR3 DNA is TGTGCCAGCAGCTTAGGTGAAGGAGGGGAGCAGTACTTC.

V gene TRBV6-6 combines with J gene TRBJ2-1; 11 bases align to TRBD2. The V gene's germline CDR1 is MNHNY and CDR2 SVGAGI (reference sequence). The CDR3 spans 15 residues. V shed 6 bases, J shed 7 bases, and the junction held 8 bases outside the gene matches. The chain's CDR3 is CASSLTSGGQNEQFF. CDR3 in DNA: TGTGCCAGCAGCCTAACTAGCGGGGGACAGAATGAGCAGTTCTTC.

This chain uses TRBV30 with TRBJ2-1, with 9 bases identical to TRBD2. CDR3 length equals 19 residues. Germline trimming cut 3 bases from V and 0 bases from J; bases unmatched to any gene: 15. Germline CDR1 and CDR2: GTSNPN and SVGIG (reference sequence). DNA of the CDR3: TGTGCCTGGAGGGATCGGACGGGACTAGCACCGAGCTCCTACAATGAGCAGTTCTTC. This sequence encodes CAWRDRTGLAPSSYNEQFF.

The rearrangement links TRBV7-7 to TRBJ2-7, with D possibly matching TRBD1 (6 bases). V shed 4 bases and J shed 7 bases, with 14 bases lying between them. CDR3 length equals 13 residues. Looked up from germline, CDR1 is SSHAT and CDR2 is FNYEAQ (reference sequence). The CDR3, as DNA: TGTGCCAGCAGCTACCTCCGGGACACAGAGCAGTACTTC. Translating gives CASSYLRDTEQYF.

Only a few counts were recorded for this clone. The chain links TRBV4-2 to TRBJ1-1, with D possibly matching TRBD1 (6 bases). The CDR3 spans 16 residues. The V end was cut by 0 bases, the J end by 4 bases, with 15 bases between. Germline loops: CDR1 LGHNA, CDR2 YNFKEQ. The CDR3 loop is CASSQDSGGRRTEAFF. The CDR3 DNA reads TGTGCCAGCAGCCAAGATAGCGGGGGGCGCCGCACTGAAGCTTTCTTT.

This rearrangement joins TRBV28 to TRBJ2-3; TRBD2 might be the D (6 bases). Germline V gene sequence: CDR1 MDHEN, CDR2 SYDVKM. The CDR3 has 15 residues. With 4 bases removed from V and 7 bases from J, the gap between germline ends came to 18 bases. This chain's CDR3 is CASSYPWGESNTQYF. The CDR3 DNA reads as TGTGCCAGCAGTTACCCTTGGGGGGAGTCAAATACGCAGTATTTT.

J is TRBJ2-3 and V is TRBV24-1; D call uncertain. CDR3 length: 12 residues. The V and J ends lost 6 bases and 2 bases respectively, with 5 bases between them. Germline loops: CDR1 KGHDR, CDR2 SFDVKD. CDR3: CATSPSTDTQYF. The CDR3 region has the DNA TGTGCCACCAGTCCCTCCACAGATACGCAGTATTTT.

The rearrangement joins TRBV24-1 to TRBJ2-3; perhaps TRBD1 as D (6 bases). CDR3 length: 16 residues. V lost 4 bases and J lost 1, with 14 bases in between. From germline, CDR1 is KGHDR and CDR2 SFDVKD. The CDR3 region is CATSDPRGSGTDTQYF. CDR3 sequence (DNA): TGTGCCACCAGTGACCCGAGGGGGTCGGGCACAGATACGCAGTATTTT.

This clone came up a few times. The CDR3 loop is CASSPQGFEAFF. The CDR3 region has the DNA TGTGCCAGCAGCCCACAGGGGTTTGAAGCTTTCTTT. The chain recombines TRBV11-2 with TRBJ1-1; 7 bases map to TRBD1. The CDR3 runs 12 residues. Germline loops: CDR1 SGHAT, CDR2 FQNNGV. Trimming cost V 5 bases and J 7 bases; bases outside gene matches: 4.

The gene calls are TRBV7-9 and TRBJ2-7; D is possibly TRBD2 (5 bases). Germline V CDR1 and CDR2: SEHNR, FQNEAQ (reference sequence). The V end lost 3 bases, the J end lost 13 bases, and 16 bases lay between the germline ends. The CDR3 is 12 amino acids. As DNA, the CDR3 is TGTGCCAGCAGCTTTTCTGGCGCGGGCGCATACTTC. Translation: CASSFSGAGAYF.

V gene TRBV28 combines with J gene TRBJ1-6; unclear D gene. The V end lost 7 bases, the J end lost 7 bases, and 8 bases lay between the germline ends. Germline CDR1 is MDHEN and CDR2 is SYDVKM. CDR3 size: 12 residues. The CDR3 coding sequence is TGTGCCAGCACCCTACAGAATTCACCCCTCCACTTT. This encodes CASTLQNSPLHF.